This TCR beta chain was identified during a study of blood T cell repertoires in COVID-19 (dated by TCRdb to the early 2020s). Regarding the complete study: The collaborator samples originated in the United States, Italy and Spain and spanned the acute and convalescent phases of COVID-19. The material from the prospective study consisted of cDNA or gDNA derived from T cells, B-cell-depleted T cells, or PBMCs. Subjects who had been exposed to COVID-19, were actively infected with it, or had recovered from it provided the deeply sampled blood TCRbeta repertoires that made up the dataset. The repertoires were released in a freely available public database meant as a resource for research on the immune response to SARS-CoV-2. The samples were drawn from two sources: the first 160 participants of the ongoing ImmuneRACE study, and 1,254 subjects contributed by 6 global collaborators. A de-identified subject ID, COVID-19 status, age in years and sex were almost always included in the sample metadata. Where available, HLA class I and class II types were taken from metadata supplied by the sample provider and were not determined by assay-based typing.

TCRbeta CDR3 regions were amplified from genomic DNA using the immunoSEQ Assay, a bias-controlled multiplex PCR. In the source study's methods: The number of nucleated cells in each sample was estimated from the amplification of reference gene primers within the assay. Sequence reads were collapsed and filtered to measure the absolute abundance of every unique TCRbeta CDR3 rearrangement. For each sample, productive Simpson clonality was calculated by taking the square root of Simpson's diversity index across productive rearrangements. As stored in TCRdb, this immuneACCESS dataset retains in-frame rearrangements with V and J assigned. A fraction of the clones does not appear; measured against another copy, unresolved V genes explain less than half of the discrepancy, and the remainder lacks a known reason. V, J and clone size are those of that table, while D and trimming were read from the DNA. The sample contains under 50,000 clones, more than 80% of them found a single time. Of the sample, less than 1.2% is held by the ten largest clones.

As regards this clone: Its antigen is still unknown. Base qualities are missing; no much larger clone stands one base away.

V lost 1 base and J lost 2 bases, and the count of bases not matched to a germline gene is 5. The CDR3, cysteine through phenylalanine, is 15 amino acids long. The sequence is cut down to CDR3 DNA, 45 bases in frame from base 1. The germline V gene encodes CDR1 SGHRS and CDR2 YFSETQ. One collaborating source in Seattle enrolled patients during active infection and followed them longitudinally through the course of disease. The collaborating institutions used their own protocols to collect whole blood in K2EDTA tubes. For TCRbeta analysis, collaborators shipped samples in one of three forms: frozen whole blood, isolated PBMCs, or DNA extracted from either of those sample types. What the study reported, not specific to this receptor: The quantity of clinical and demographic metadata differed by source and by participant and was supplied without curation.

The sample consisted of peripheral blood. This TCR came from a man aged 55 to 70 with COVID-19, enrolled during active disease. The chain links TRBV5-1 with TRBJ2-7; 8 of the junction bases match TRBD2. The DNA sequence follows: TGCGCCAGCAGCTTGAGTAGCGGGGAGACCTACGAGCAGTACTTC. This codes for CASSLSSGETYEQYF.